These T cell receptor beta chains were read from a single sample in a study of blood T cell repertoires in COVID-19. Profiling relied on immunoSEQ multiplex PCR, and the TCRdb table lists in-frame clones only, not all of them. There are about 100,000 clones in the sample; 86% occur only once, and 1.5% to 2% lies in the top ten. Sequences were obtained from peripheral blood. Receptors were obtained from an older man with acute or convalescent COVID-19. The CDR3 runs from the conserved cysteine through the conserved F or W. The order of the fields is V gene, clone size, D gene, J gene, CDR3 protein, CDR3 DNA. D genes are given only for firm matches. Clone size is not always given. Where it is, it says once, few, many or a class for expanded clones.

TRBV2,NA,NA,TRBJ2-7,CASSERGRLYEQYF,TGTGCCAGCAGTGAACGGGGAAGGCTCTACGAGCAGTACTTC
TRBV10-3,NA,NA,TRBJ2-7,CAIRRARDILDEQYF,TGTGCCATCAGAAGGGCCCGGGACATACTCGACGAGCAGTACTTC
TRBV28,NA,NA,TRBJ2-3,CASTSADTQYF,TGTGCCAGCACCAGCGCAGATACGCAGTATTTT
TRBV9,NA,TRBD2,TRBJ2-5,CASSPRTSGRGETQYF,TGTGCCAGCAGCCCTCGGACTAGCGGGAGGGGCGAGACCCAGTACTTC
TRBV19,NA,TRBD2,TRBJ2-7,CASSEGLASEQYF,TGTGCCAGTAGTGAGGGACTAGCGTCCGAGCAGTACTTC
TRBV6-2/TRBV6-3,NA,NA,TRBJ1-5,CASSPNRASNQPQHF,TGTGCCAGCAGCCCTAACAGGGCTAGCAATCAGCCCCAGCATTTT
TRBV27,once,TRBD1,TRBJ1-2,CASSLQGNGGYTF,TGTGCCAGCAGTCTACAGGGGAACGGGGGCTACACCTTC
TRBV5-8,NA,TRBD2,TRBJ2-3,CASSFMAGGPRAHTDTQYF,TGTGCCAGCAGCTTTATGGCGGGAGGGCCTAGGGCCCACACAGATACGCAGTATTTT
TRBV5-1,NA,TRBD2,TRBJ2-2,CASSRLAGQGELFF,TGCGCCAGCAGTAGGCTAGCGGGACAAGGGGAGCTGTTTTTT
TRBV2,NA,TRBD1,TRBJ2-6,CASSRDRVLSGANVLTF,TGTGCCAGCAGCCGGGACAGGGTACTCTCAGGGGCCAACGTCCTGACTTTC
TRBV7-9,NA,NA,TRBJ2-1,CASSLGTGRHEQFF,TGTGCCAGCAGCTTAGGAACAGGGCGGCATGAGCAGTTCTTC
TRBV15,NA,NA,TRBJ1-2,CATSSSDSRYGYTF,TGTGCCACCAGCAGCTCGGACAGCCGGTATGGCTACACCTTC
TRBV6-6,NA,TRBD1,TRBJ2-7,CASRGGQVISYEQYF,TGTGCCAGCAGGGGGGGACAGGTGATCTCCTACGAGCAGTACTTC
TRBV18,few,NA,TRBJ2-5,CASSPRVPETQYF,TGTGCCAGCTCACCGAGGGTCCCAGAGACCCAGTACTTC
TRBV2,NA,NA,TRBJ2-2,CASSPTGELFF,TGTGCCAGCAGTCCGACAGGGGAGCTGTTTTTT
TRBV4-1,few,NA,TRBJ2-7,CASSQDLSGWEQYF,TGCGCCAGCAGCCAAGATCTCTCGGGGTGGGAGCAGTACTTC
TRBV7-2,NA,TRBD1,TRBJ1-2,CASSSGQGFYGYTF,TGTGCCAGCAGCAGTGGACAGGGGTTCTATGGCTACACCTTC
TRBV28,few,TRBD2,TRBJ2-1,CASSIAGGGSDEQFF,TGTGCCAGCAGCATAGCGGGAGGTGGGAGCGATGAGCAGTTCTTC
TRBV5-4,NA,TRBD1,TRBJ2-3,CASSSSGQGASDTQYF,TGTGCCAGCAGCTCCTCCGGACAGGGGGCGAGTGATACGCAGTATTTT
TRBV2,NA,TRBD1,TRBJ2-2,CASKKTGSTGELFF,TGTGCCAGCAAGAAGACAGGGAGCACCGGGGAGCTGTTTTTT
TRBV7-2,NA,NA,TRBJ2-3,CASSLEGGSPDTQYF,TGTGCCAGCAGCTTAGAAGGAGGGTCCCCAGATACGCAGTATTTT
TRBV30,NA,NA,TRBJ2-2,CAWSPGVSGELFF,TGTGCCTGGAGCCCCGGGGTTTCCGGGGAGCTGTTTTTT
TRBV7-8,NA,TRBD1,TRBJ2-5,CASSRAGGAPGETQYF,TGTGCCAGCAGCCGAGCAGGGGGCGCCCCGGGAGAGACCCAGTACTTC
TRBV11-2,NA,TRBD1,TRBJ2-1,CASSFYGTGNNEQFF,TGTGCCAGCAGCTTCTACGGGACAGGGAATAATGAGCAGTTCTTC
TRBV19,NA,NA,TRBJ2-3,CASSIGRTFSGRGADTQYF,TGTGCCAGTAGTATCGGTAGGACCTTTTCGGGGCGCGGGGCAGATACGCAGTATTTT
TRBV4-1,NA,NA,TRBJ2-1,CASSQEGASYNEQFF,TGCGCCAGCAGCCAAGAGGGGGCCTCTTACAATGAGCAGTTCTTC
TRBV7-3,NA,TRBD2,TRBJ2-5,CASSLSGTSGQETQYF,TGTGCCAGCAGCCTCTCCGGGACTAGCGGCCAAGAGACCCAGTACTTC
TRBV7-2,once,NA,TRBJ2-7,CASSQTAGGWLYEQYF,TGTGCCAGCAGCCAAACCGCCGGGGGTTGGCTCTACGAGCAGTACTTC
TRBV5-6,NA,TRBD1,TRBJ2-7,CASSFGDRASYEQYF,TGTGCCAGCAGCTTTGGGGACAGGGCCTCCTACGAGCAGTACTTC
TRBV5-5,NA,NA,TRBJ1-2,CASSLVGSGAGYGYTF,TGTGCCAGCAGCTTGGTGGGGTCAGGGGCCGGCTATGGCTACACCTTC
TRBV7-9,NA,NA,TRBJ1-1,CASGIGGNTEAFF,TGTGCCAGCGGAATCGGGGGGAACACTGAAGCTTTCTTT
TRBV2,NA,TRBD2,TRBJ2-1,CASSLGLADYNEQFF,TGTGCCAGCAGCCTGGGACTAGCGGACTACAATGAGCAGTTCTTC
TRBV7-9,NA,TRBD2,TRBJ2-1,CASSLRGGRDNEQFF,TGTGCCAGCAGCTTAAGGGGCGGGAGGGACAATGAGCAGTTCTTC
TRBV15,NA,TRBD1,TRBJ1-6,CATSREGTGVNSPLHF,TGTGCCACCAGCAGAGAAGGGACAGGGGTCAATTCACCCCTCCACTTT
TRBV5-1,NA,TRBD1,TRBJ2-5,CASSLTGTGLGETQYF,TGCGCCAGCAGCTTGACGGGGACAGGGCTGGGGGAGACCCAGTACTTC
TRBV23-1,NA,NA,TRBJ1-1,CASSQSMKEMDTEAFF,TGCGCCAGCAGTCAATCGATGAAGGAGATGGACACTGAAGCTTTCTTT
TRBV19,NA,TRBD2,TRBJ2-1,CATSGLADYNEQFF,TGTGCCACCTCCGGACTAGCGGATTACAATGAGCAGTTCTTC
TRBV24-1,NA,TRBD1,TRBJ2-3,CATSDSTWGQDSAVDTQYF,TGTGCCACCAGTGATTCTACCTGGGGACAGGACTCAGCTGTAGATACGCAGTATTTT
TRBV25-1,NA,TRBD1,TRBJ2-2,CASIPPGQGGTGELFF,TGTGCCAGCATCCCACCGGGACAGGGAGGAACCGGGGAGCTGTTTTTT
TRBV14,NA,TRBD1,TRBJ1-1,CASSQVGSATGANTEAFF,TGTGCCAGCAGCCAAGTAGGGAGCGCGACAGGGGCGAACACTGAAGCTTTCTTT
TRBV7-8,NA,NA,TRBJ2-3,CASSTTGSYDTQYF,TGTGCCAGCAGCACAACAGGGTCTTACGATACGCAGTATTTT
TRBV9,NA,TRBD2,TRBJ2-3,CASSVVSGRDTDTQYF,TGTGCCAGCAGCGTAGTGAGCGGGAGAGACACAGATACGCAGTATTTT
TRBV11-3,NA,TRBD1,TRBJ2-7,CASSLAGQGASEQYF,TGTGCCAGCAGCTTAGCGGGACAGGGGGCCTCCGAGCAGTACTTC
TRBV12-3/TRBV12-4,NA,NA,TRBJ1-6,CASSTMSNSPLHF,TGTGCCAGCAGTACCATGAGCAATTCACCCCTCCACTTT
TRBV5-1,NA,NA,TRBJ1-1,CASGTGQTMNTEAFF,TGCGCCAGCGGGACCGGACAGACCATGAACACTGAAGCTTTCTTT
TRBV5-8,NA,NA,TRBJ2-7,CASSSSPPSYEQYF,TGTGCCAGCAGTAGCAGCCCCCCCTCCTACGAGCAGTACTTC
TRBV5-6,NA,NA,TRBJ2-4,CASSLRVQAKNIQYF,TGTGCCAGCAGCTTGAGAGTTCAAGCCAAAAACATTCAGTACTTC
TRBV3-1/TRBV3-2,NA,NA,TRBJ2-5,CASSPEAQRQETQYF,TGTGCCAGCAGCCCCGAGGCGCAACGCCAAGAGACCCAGTACTTC
TRBV5-1,once,TRBD2,TRBJ2-1,CASSLVGRDNEQFF,TGCGCCAGCAGCTTGGTGGGGAGGGACAATGAGCAGTTCTTC
TRBV12-3/TRBV12-4,NA,NA,TRBJ2-7,CASQGTDSYEQYF,TGTGCCTCCCAGGGCACAGACTCCTACGAGCAGTACTTC
TRBV7-2,NA,TRBD2,TRBJ2-1,CASSPTRASGTSEQFF,TGTGCCAGCAGCCCTACAAGGGCTAGCGGGACGAGTGAGCAGTTCTTC
TRBV15,NA,TRBD1,TRBJ1-4,CATSRPRQGNEKLFF,TGTGCCACCAGCAGACCCAGACAGGGTAATGAAAAACTGTTTTTT
TRBV14,NA,TRBD1,TRBJ1-4,CASSRRPGQSFISNEKLFF,TGTGCCAGCAGCCGACGACCGGGACAGTCGTTTATTTCGAATGAAAAACTGTTTTTT
TRBV28,few,NA,TRBJ2-1,CASSLEQTNEQFF,TGTGCCAGCAGTTTAGAGCAGACTAATGAGCAGTTCTTC